This T cell receptor beta chain was found in a study of blood T cells in healthy people across ages. PCR was performed a second time for about 6 to 12 cycles using a sample-barcoded 5' primer and a J-beta primer mix. The template-switch adaptor, which had 12 random nucleotides, put a tag on each cDNA molecule. TCRdb recomputed calls from the 5' RACE reads with MiXCR, one row per CDR3 protein. The sample includes about 620,000 distinct CDR3 sequences, 40% to 65% of them seen just once. Germline V gene lookup returns CDR1 MNHEY and CDR2 SMNVEV (reference sequence). CDR3 length: 14 residues. Study outcomes and limitations: More naive CD4+ cells and higher diversity marked long-lived donors relative to aged donors. A strong correlation was found between TCR beta diversity and the percentage of naive T cells.

On this clonotype itself: Its target is unknown.

At least 7 million PBMCs were isolated per sample. This chain connects TRBV27 to TRBJ2-4; 9 bases map to TRBD2. Near its end, the DNA agrees better with TRBJ2-7, so the J call may be wrong. The clonotype originates from a woman of 80 years or more in good health. The sample comprised blood. For the CDR3, the DNA is TGTGCCAGCAGCGCGAGACTAGCGGCTTACGAGCAGTACTTC. Amino acids: CASSARLAAYEQYF.